What follows are 28 T cell receptor beta chains derived from one specimen sequenced in a study of shared clonotypes between healthy human individuals. CD45RO negativity and positive selection for CCR7 defined naive CD8 cells, a population that excluded terminally differentiated effector memory CD45RA+ cells. Repertoires were generated with immunoSEQ multiplex PCR, while TCRdb's copy carries only in-frame clones and drops some. The sample has roughly 1,800,000 clones; approximately 95% are singletons. The sequencing input was naive CD8+ T cells sorted from blood. These receptors all stem from a young man in good health.

This sequence joins TRBV5-4 and TRBJ2-3; D not resolved. The CDR3 loop spans 13 amino acids. CDR1 and CDR2 (germline): SGHNT, YYREEE (reference sequence). Between the trimmed V and J ends, which lost 4 bases and 2 bases, there was a span of 8 bases. CDR3: CASSPENTDTQYF. The CDR3 DNA follows: TGTGCCAGCAGCCCAGAAAACACAGATACGCAGTATTTT. The whole variable domain, filled in from reference TRBV5-4 and TRBJ2-3, reads ETGVTQSPTHLIKTRGQQVTLRCSSQSGHNTVSWYQQALGQGPQFIFQYYREEENGRGNFPPRFSGLQFPNYSSELNVNALELDDSALYLCASSPENTDTQYFGPGTRLTVL.

The genes are TRBV4-1 and TRBJ2-7; D is ambiguous. V gave up 4 bases and J gave up 2 bases, with 15 bases separating them. The germline CDR1 and CDR2 sequences are MGHRA and YSYEKL. The CDR3 sequence is 15 residues long. The CDR3 sequence is CASSRTSQDPYEQYF. CDR3 DNA: TGCGCCAGCAGCCGAACATCTCAAGACCCCTACGAGCAGTACTTC.

The chain carries TRBV27 and TRBJ2-7; 11 positions agree with TRBD1. V was clipped by 5 bases and J by 4 bases; unmatched bases: 7. CDR3 length: 15 residues. Germline CDR1 MNHEY, CDR2 SMNVEV (reference sequence). The CDR3 DNA reads TGTGCCAGCAGTCCACGGACAGGGGGCTGGTACGAGCAGTACTTC. Residues: CASSPRTGGWYEQYF.

The V gene is TRBV27, the J gene TRBJ2-7; 7 bases line up with TRBD2. Germline trimming cut 0 bases from V and 2 bases from J; bases unmatched to any gene: 4. Germline V lookup: CDR1 MNHEY, CDR2 SMNVEV (reference sequence). The CDR3 contains 15 residues. The CDR3 protein is CASSLSGGETYEQYF. CDR3 bases: TGTGCCAGCAGTTTATCGGGGGGGGAAACCTACGAGCAGTACTTC.

This sequence joins TRBV15 and TRBJ2-3; unclear D gene. Germline V gene lookup returns CDR1 LNHNV and CDR2 YYDKDF (reference sequence). The CDR3 totals 14 residues. V lost 7 bases and J lost 1, with 12 bases in between. CDR3 nucleotides: TGTGCCACCACCTCGTCCTCCGGCACAGATACGCAGTATTTT. Protein: CATTSSSGTDTQYF. Together with reference TRBV15 and TRBJ2-3, the CDR3 gives the full variable domain: DAMVIQNPRYQVTQFGKPVTLSCSQTLNHNVMYWYQQKSSQAPKLLFHYYDKDFNNEADTPDNFQSRRPNTSFCFLDIRSPGLGDTAMYLCATTSSSGTDTQYFGPGTRLTVL.

The chain recombines TRBV4-3 with TRBJ2-7, with no clear D. The CDR3 sequence is 15 residues long. V lost 0 bases to trimming and J lost 6 bases, with 15 bases between them. CDR1 is LGHNA, CDR2 YSLEER, per germline. The CDR3 is CASSQDPDLSGEQYF. The CDR3 nucleotides read TGCGCCAGCAGCCAAGACCCGGACCTCTCCGGCGAGCAGTACTTC.

This clone was seen a single time. J is TRBJ2-7 and V is TRBV10-3; TRBD1 agrees at 8 bases. Per germline, CDR1 ENHRY and CDR2 SYGVKD. Trimming at V came to 0 bases and at J to 5 bases, leaving 6 bases not matched to a gene. The CDR3 sequence is 15 residues long. The DNA of the CDR3 is TGTGCCATCAGTGAGTCCGGACAGGGTACCCACGAGCAGTACTTC. Translation gives CAISESGQGTHEQYF.

The table lists this clone with a count of one. This rearrangement joins TRBV18 to TRBJ2-1, with D possibly matching TRBD1 (5 bases). CDR3 length equals 17 residues. Germline-derived CDR1 and CDR2 are KGHSH and LQKENI. With 1 base removed from V and 8 bases from J, the gap between germline ends came to 21 bases. DNA of the CDR3: TGTGCCAGCTCACCACGTACGCAGGGCCCCCAGTCCTATGAGCAGTTCTTC. This codes for CASSPRTQGPQSYEQFF.

The chain uses TRBV19 and TRBJ2-1, with D uncertain. Trimming cost V 6 bases and J 9 bases, with 15 bases left between them. CDR3 size: 13 residues. The V gene's germline CDR1 is LNHDA and CDR2 SQIVND (reference sequence). For the CDR3, the DNA is TGTGCCAGTAGCCTATCGGTGGCCACTGAGCAGTTCTTC. Its protein product is CASSLSVATEQFF.

The gene calls are TRBV27 and TRBJ2-3; 7 bases match TRBD1. The CDR3 has 15 residues. The trim removed 6 bases at V and 6 bases at J, leaving 12 bases unmatched. Germline CDR1 reads MNHEY; CDR2 reads SMNVEV (reference sequence). The CDR3 reads CASRELGGAADTQYF. CDR3 DNA: TGTGCCAGCAGAGAATTAGGGGGCGCGGCTGATACGCAGTATTTT.

This chain uses TRBV4-1 with TRBJ2-7; 8 bases agree with TRBD1. Germline loops: CDR1 MGHRA, CDR2 YSYEKL. Trimming at V came to 2 bases and at J to 4 bases, leaving 13 bases not matched to a gene. This CDR3 has 17 amino acids. In DNA form, the CDR3 reads TGCGCCAGCAGCCAACAACAGGGGGGAAGCATGGGGTACGAGCAGTACTTC. Amino acids: CASSQQQGGSMGYEQYF.

The CDR3 is CASSVGGATNYGYTF. The CDR3 bases are TGTGCCAGCAGCGTAGGCGGGGCTACTAACTATGGCTACACCTTC. This rearrangement joins TRBV9 to TRBJ1-2; TRBD1 is a possible D gene (5 bases). There are 15 residues in the CDR3. Germline V gives CDR1 SGDLS, CDR2 YYNGEE. V lost 0 bases, J lost 0 bases, and 9 bases lay in between.

Note on this clone: Other DNA sequences from this sample encode an identical CDR3 as well. The rearrangement uses TRBV30 and TRBJ2-3; D remains unclear. Trimming stripped 5 bases from V and 3 bases from J, with 9 bases between. Germline-derived CDR1 and CDR2 are GTSNPN and SVGIG (reference sequence). The CDR3 sequence is 12 residues long. The CDR3 sequence: CAWGVGTDTQYF. The CDR3 bases are TGTGCCTGGGGGGTCGGAACAGATACGCAGTATTTT.

The V and J genes are TRBV15 and TRBJ2-7; D perhaps matches TRBD1 (6 bases). The CDR3 runs to 15 residues. CDR1 is LNHNV and CDR2 is YYDKDF in the germline V gene (reference sequence). V was trimmed by 3 bases and J by 1 base, leaving 13 bases between them. CDR3 region: CATSRGYQGSYEQYF. For the CDR3, the DNA is TGTGCCACCAGCAGGGGATATCAGGGGTCCTACGAGCAGTACTTC.

The CDR3: CASKPTSDADTQYF. DNA for the CDR3: TGTGCCAGCAAACCGACTAGCGACGCAGATACGCAGTATTTT. The chain couples TRBV27 to TRBJ2-3; the match to TRBD2 covers 8 bases. From germline, CDR1 is MNHEY and CDR2 SMNVEV (reference sequence). Trimming took 7 bases from V and 4 from J; bases not matched to a gene: 7. The CDR3 covers 14 residues.

To note about this clone: A far larger clone is a single base away, which makes a read error likely. Other DNA sequences from this sample encode an identical CDR3 as well. V and J are TRBV5-6 and TRBJ2-7; a weak D match, TRBD2 (6 bases). Germline V gives CDR1 SGHDT, CDR2 YYEEEE. V was shortened by 2 bases and J by 6 bases, with 6 bases between the two germline ends. The CDR3 is 11 residues long. The CDR3 sequence is CASSLAGEQYF. The CDR3 DNA reads TGTGCCAGCAGCTTAGCGGGCGAGCAGTACTTC.

The chain combines TRBV5-1 with TRBJ2-7, with a tentative D call TRBD1 (8 bases). CDR1 SGHRS and CDR2 YFSETQ come from the germline V gene. The V end was cut by 4 bases, the J end by 1 base, with 24 bases between. This CDR3 is built from 18 residues. This chain's CDR3 is CASSRQQGGTELSYEQYF. The DNA of the CDR3 is TGCGCCAGCAGCAGACAACAGGGGGGGACGGAACTGTCCTACGAGCAGTACTTC.

CDR3 amino acids: CASSELDRTNSPLHF. CDR3 coding DNA: TGTGCCAGCAGTGAACTAGACAGGACCAATTCACCCCTCCACTTT. The chain is built from TRBV6-1 and TRBJ1-6; D is possibly TRBD1 (6 bases). Germline CDR1 reads MNHNS; CDR2 reads SASEGT. This CDR3 spans 15 amino acids. V lost 2 bases and J 7 bases, leaving 12 bases between the germline ends.

This chain links TRBV29-1 with TRBJ2-3, with TRBD2 as a possible D gene (5 bases). The length of the CDR3 is 13 residues. CDR1 and CDR2 from the germline V gene are SQVTM and ANQGSEA. The V gene lost 4 bases and the J gene lost 4 bases, with 12 bases spanning the gap. The CDR3 DNA sequence: TGCAGCGTTGGAGGAGGTTGGGCAGATACGCAGTATTTT. It is translated as CSVGGGWADTQYF.

The CDR3 loop is CASSLVSPGQGIPYEQYF. The DNA of the CDR3 is TGTGCCAGCAGCTTAGTTTCCCCGGGACAGGGGATTCCCTACGAGCAGTACTTC. The V gene is TRBV11-2, the J gene TRBJ2-7, with 10 bases that match TRBD1. Germline CDR1 and CDR2: SGHAT and FQNNGV. This CDR3 region has 18 residues. The trim removed 1 base at V and 2 bases at J, leaving 11 bases unmatched.

The chain joins TRBV28 to TRBJ1-2; no definite D call. The germline V and J ends were trimmed by 7 bases and 1 base, with 22 bases remaining between them. The CDR3 is 17 residues long. Germline values: CDR1 MDHEN, CDR2 SYDVKM. CDR3 nucleotides: TGTGCCAGCAACCCGCTCCTATGGGGTGAGGATAACTATGGCTACACCTTC. Its translation: CASNPLLWGEDNYGYTF.

The chain joins TRBV11-2 to TRBJ2-7; TRBD1 agrees at 7 bases. CDR1 and CDR2 (germline): SGHAT, FQNNGV. This CDR3 spans 15 amino acids. J lost 2 bases, V lost 6 bases, and 10 bases had no gene match. In DNA form, the CDR3 reads TGTGCCAGCAGTTCCCGGGACAGCTTCACCTACGAGCAGTACTTC. Translation gives CASSSRDSFTYEQYF.

The chain links TRBV7-9 to TRBJ2-1; 7 nucleotides match TRBD1. The germline gives CDR1 SEHNR, CDR2 FQNEAQ (reference sequence). CDR3 length: 18 residues. V was clipped by 5 bases and J by 6 bases; unmatched bases: 19. The CDR3 here is CASSRSQYRGPWRNEQFF. DNA for the CDR3: TGTGCCAGCAGCCGATCCCAGTACAGGGGTCCCTGGCGCAATGAGCAGTTCTTC.

The chain carries TRBV30 and TRBJ2-3, with a possible D match to TRBD1 (7 bases). Trimming took 2 bases from V and 5 from J, leaving 17 bases between them. CDR3 length: 15 residues. Germline values: CDR1 GTSNPN, CDR2 SVGIG (reference sequence). The CDR3 DNA reads TGTGCCTGGAGTAGGACAGGAGGGTGGATAGATACGCAGTATTTT. It is translated as CAWSRTGGWIDTQYF.

This clone has only one observation. The genes are TRBV27 and TRBJ2-1; D is unresolved. The germline V gene has CDR1 MNHEY and CDR2 SMNVEV (reference sequence). CDR3 length equals 14 residues. V was shortened by 2 bases and J by 6 bases, with 11 bases between the two germline ends. The CDR3 loop reads CASSLAEGSNEQFF. CDR3 coding DNA: TGTGCCAGCAGTTTAGCGGAAGGGTCCAATGAGCAGTTCTTC.

CDR3 bases: TGTGCCAGCAGTTATGCGGGGGGGCCGTATGAGCAGTTCTTC. Protein sequence: CASSYAGGPYEQFF. V usage is TRBV6-6 and J usage is TRBJ2-1; 9 positions agree with TRBD2. Unmatched junction bases numbered 5, after V lost 3 bases and J lost 8 bases. The length of the CDR3 is 14 residues. Germline V CDR1 and CDR2: MNHNY, SVGAGI (reference sequence).

This chain links TRBV9 with TRBJ2-2; weak D call: TRBD2 (6 bases). The CDR3 is 18 residues long. Germline V lookup: CDR1 SGDLS, CDR2 YYNGEE. V shed 2 bases and J shed 5 bases, with 22 bases lying between them. The CDR3 here is CASSVTPGPGLGTGELFF. As DNA, the CDR3 is TGTGCCAGCAGCGTCACCCCAGGCCCGGGACTGGGAACCGGGGAGCTGTTTTTT. Full variable domain (outside the CDR3, taken from reference TRBV9 and TRBJ2-2): DSGVTQTPKHLITATGQRVTLRCSPRSGDLSVYWYQQSLDQGLQFLIQYYNGEERAKGNILERFSAQQFPDLHSELNLSSLELGDSALYFCASSVTPGPGLGTGELFFGEGSRLTVL.

The rearrangement joins TRBV30 to TRBJ1-2; weak D call: TRBD1 (6 bases). CDR3 length: 15 residues. Germline V gene data show CDR1 as GTSNPN and CDR2 as SVGIG (reference sequence). V gave up 4 bases and J gave up 2 bases, with 17 bases separating them. CDR3: CAWISPGTSNYGYTF. The CDR3 coding sequence is TGTGCCTGGATCTCCCCAGGGACAAGCAACTATGGCTACACCTTC.